Each of the 16 T cell receptor beta chains below was sequenced from the same sample in a study of blood T cell repertoires in COVID-19. Method: immunoSEQ multiplex PCR; TCRdb's copy keeps in-frame clones and lacks some. The sample includes 200,000 to 250,000 clones, about 80% seen only once; the top ten take around 1.9%. Material for sequencing was peripheral blood. The receptors come from an elderly woman with acute or convalescent COVID-19.

The rearrangement uses TRBV5-1 and TRBJ2-6, with TRBD1 as a possible D gene (6 bases). Trimming removed 4 bases at V and 2 bases at J, with 13 bases between. Germline assignment: CDR1 SGHRS and CDR2 YFSETQ. The CDR3 is 16 amino acids. CDR3 bases: TGCGCCAGCAGCGGGGCCACAGGGCCTGGGGCCAACGTCCTGACTTTC. Its protein is CASSGATGPGANVLTF.

V is TRBV10-3 and J is TRBJ1-1; TRBD1 might be the D (5 bases). Trimming removed 0 bases at V and 1 base at J, with 9 bases between. This CDR3 comprises 15 residues. From germline, CDR1 is ENHRY and CDR2 SYGVKD. CDR3 coding DNA: TGTGCCATCAGTGAGTCAAGACAGTCGAACACTGAAGCTTTCTTT. Residues: CAISESRQSNTEAFF.

The chain carries TRBV10-2 and TRBJ2-3, with a tentative D call TRBD1 (7 bases). The CDR3 spans 15 residues. Trimming shortened V by 3 bases and J by 5 bases, and 15 bases separated the two germline ends. The germline gives CDR1 WSHSY, CDR2 SAAADI. CDR3 protein: CASSDVGRGEDTQYF. Here the CDR3 DNA reads TGCGCCAGCAGTGATGTTGGCAGGGGGGAAGATACGCAGTATTTT.

The CDR3 here is CASSSPNRQGNTEAFF. CDR3 coding DNA: TGTGCCAGTAGTTCCCCTAATCGACAGGGAAACACTGAAGCTTTCTTT. The genes are TRBV19 and TRBJ1-1, with 7 bases aligning to TRBD1. Germline CDR1 LNHDA, CDR2 SQIVND (reference sequence). V shed 5 bases and J 2 bases; nucleotides not matched to a gene: 11. CDR3 length: 16 residues.

The chain joins TRBV6-2 or TRBV6-3 to TRBJ2-1; tentative D call: TRBD2 (8 bases). CDR3 size: 18 residues. Germline V lookup: CDR1 MNHEY, CDR2 SVGEGT. V lost 5 bases and J 9 bases, leaving 29 bases between the germline ends. This CDR3 reads CASSTRDSGTRGSGEQFF. CDR3 bases: TGTGCCAGCAGTACCCGGGACAGCGGGACTAGGGGCTCTGGTGAGCAGTTCTTC.

The rearrangement uses TRBV6-6 and TRBJ1-2; TRBD1 aligns across 10 bases. Germline loops: CDR1 MNHNY, CDR2 SVGAGI (reference sequence). The CDR3 length is 14 residues. V lost 6 bases to trimming and J lost 9 bases; unmatched junction nucleotides: 10. The CDR3 nucleotides are TGTGCCAGCAGCCACCCCGGGACAGGGGCACGCTACACCTTC. Encoded protein: CASSHPGTGARYTF.

The chain combines TRBV7-9 with TRBJ1-2; 7 bases are a match to TRBD1. V lost 11 bases to trimming and J lost 2 bases; unmatched junction nucleotides: 14. CDR3 length equals 15 residues. CDR1 SEHNR and CDR2 FQNEAQ come from the germline V gene (reference sequence). The CDR3: CAGYGGTAFNYGYTF. The CDR3 region has the DNA TGTGCCGGGTATGGAGGGACAGCTTTCAACTATGGCTACACCTTC.

The chain carries TRBV5-6 and TRBJ2-5, with 14 bases identical to TRBD2. The CDR3 is made up of 15 amino acids. Germline V gene lookup returns CDR1 SGHDT and CDR2 YYEEEE. The trim removed 4 bases at V and 5 bases at J, leaving 4 bases unmatched. CDR3 DNA sequence: TGTGCCAGCAGCCTGGGACTAGCGGGAGTTGAGACCCAGTACTTC. Amino acids: CASSLGLAGVETQYF.

V is TRBV13 and J is TRBJ2-7, with D possibly matching TRBD2 (5 bases). Per the germline V gene, CDR1 is PRHDT and CDR2 is FYEKMQ (reference sequence). V lost 5 bases, J lost 5 bases, and 13 bases lay in between. The CDR3 runs 13 residues. The CDR3 DNA sequence: TGTGCCAGCAGCAGGTCAACTAGGCACGAGCAGTACTTC. This sequence encodes CASSRSTRHEQYF.

This clone was counted once. The rearrangement links TRBV10-3 to TRBJ1-6; tentatively, D is TRBD1 (5 bases). The ends were cut back, 0 bases at V and 6 bases at J, with 6 bases in the middle. The CDR3 is made up of 14 amino acids. CDR1 and CDR2 from the germline V gene are ENHRY and SYGVKD. This chain's CDR3 is CAISESTVNSPLHF. CDR3 coding DNA: TGTGCCATCAGTGAGTCGACAGTTAATTCACCCCTCCACTTT.

This rearrangement joins TRBV11-2 to TRBJ2-2; possibly TRBD2 for D (7 bases). The CDR3 runs 18 residues. The V and J ends lost 3 bases and 5 bases respectively, with 22 bases between them. Germline-derived CDR1 and CDR2 are SGHAT and FQNNGV. The CDR3: CASSLGAGVGGVTGELFF. As DNA, the CDR3 is TGTGCCAGCAGCTTGGGGGCGGGGGTTGGCGGTGTGACCGGGGAGCTGTTTTTT.

The J gene is TRBJ2-2, the V gene TRBV5-8, with unresolved D. Per germline, CDR1 SGHTS and CDR2 YDEGEE. Deletions cut 2 bases from V and 2 bases from J, with 10 bases between. There are 15 residues in the CDR3. CDR3 nucleotide sequence: TGTGCCAGCAGCTTAACAGATCTTAACACCGGGGAGCTGTTTTTT. Residues: CASSLTDLNTGELFF.

The genes are TRBV7-9 and TRBJ2-1; 9 bases fit TRBD2. The length of the CDR3 is 17 residues. V gave up 1 base and J gave up 2 bases; unmatched junction bases: 6. Germline loops: CDR1 SEHNR, CDR2 FQNEAQ (reference sequence). This CDR3 reads CASSLGFLAGPYNEQFF. The CDR3 DNA reads TGTGCCAGCAGCTTAGGTTTCCTAGCGGGGCCCTACAATGAGCAGTTCTTC.

The chain combines TRBV7-3 with TRBJ2-2, with 8 bases fitting TRBD2. J lost 3 bases, V lost 0 bases, and 3 bases had no gene match. From germline, CDR1 is SGHTA and CDR2 FQGTGA. The CDR3 extends over 16 amino acids. As DNA, the CDR3 is TGTGCCAGCAGCTTAACCGGGGGGGCCTACACCGGGGAGCTGTTTTTT. It codes for CASSLTGGAYTGELFF.

The chain is built from TRBV7-2 and TRBJ2-7, with D tentatively TRBD2 (5 bases). V lost 4 bases, J lost 0 bases, and 10 bases lay in between. The germline gives CDR1 SGHTA, CDR2 FQGNSA. The CDR3 runs to 14 residues. Written as DNA, the CDR3 is TGTGCCAGCAGCTCCCAGCGGAGCTCCTACGAGCAGTACTTC. Protein: CASSSQRSSYEQYF. The variable domain in full, completed from reference TRBV7-2 and TRBJ2-7, reads GAGVSQSPSNKVTEKGKDVELRCDPISGHTALYWYRQSLGQGLEFLIYFQGNSAPDKSGLPSDRFSAERTGGSVSTLTIQRTQQEDSAVYLCASSSQRSSYEQYFGPGTRLTVT.

The CDR3 spells CASSLIAGAVDTQYF. The CDR3, as DNA: TGTGCCAGCAGTCTCATAGCGGGAGCGGTAGATACGCAGTATTTT. V and J are TRBV6-4 and TRBJ2-3, with 9 bases matching TRBD2. The CDR3 loop spans 15 amino acids. The germline V gene encodes CDR1 MRHNA and CDR2 SNTAGT. V lost 5 bases, J lost 5 bases, and 8 bases stayed unmatched.